Listed here are 22 T cell receptor beta chains from one sample, sequenced in a study of T cell clonotyping in hematopoietic cell transplantation. TCRdb's table, derived via immunoSEQ multiplex PCR, lists solely in-frame clones and lacks some. The repertoire holds around 9,300 clones, with 65% to 90% as singletons. The input for sequencing was PBMCs, taken 180 days after allogeneic stem cell transplant. These receptors were obtained from a female patient in her 30s who had an allogeneic stem cell transplant, so the T cells may come from the graft donor. Some clones in this sample may be carry-over from other donors' samples.

The chain employs TRBV6-6 and TRBJ1-5; 7 bases fit TRBD1. Germline CDR1 MNHNY, CDR2 SVGAGI (reference sequence). With 6 bases clipped from V and 7 bases from J, the junction kept 12 bases outside the gene matches. The CDR3 loop spans 15 amino acids. The CDR3 nucleotides are TGTGCCAGCAGGGACTCAGGGGGTGGGACCCAGCCCCAGCATTTT. It encodes CASRDSGGGTQPQHF.

This clone was seen a few times. The chain is built from TRBV7-2 and TRBJ2-2; 7 bases fit TRBD2. The germline CDR1 and CDR2 sequences are SGHTA and FQGNSA. The length of the CDR3 is 13 residues. Losses at the gene ends were 4 bases for V and 4 bases for J; bases not matched to a gene: 0. CDR3 sequence: CASSWGGTGELFF. The DNA of the CDR3 is TGTGCCAGCAGCTGGGGGGGCACCGGGGAGCTGTTTTTT.

This clone occurred once. The chain has TRBV20-1 and TRBJ2-1; no clear D. V lost 0 bases to trimming and J lost 9 bases, with 6 bases between them. CDR1 is DFQATT and CDR2 is SNEGSKA in the germline V gene (reference sequence). This CDR3 contains 11 residues. The CDR3 loop reads CSARDIIEQFF. For the CDR3, the DNA is TGCAGTGCTAGAGATATTATTGAGCAGTTCTTC.

This clone came up a few times. CDR3 DNA sequence: TGTGCCAGCAGCGTAGGAGCGGTTGGTCACCTCTATGGCTACACCTTC. Amino acids: CASSVGAVGHLYGYTF. The chain links TRBV9 to TRBJ1-2; D unclear. Germline-derived CDR1 and CDR2 are SGDLS and YYNGEE. The CDR3 runs to 16 residues. V lost 0 bases to trimming and J lost 4 bases, with 16 bases between them.

This chain uses TRBV30 with TRBJ1-5; D ambiguous. V was cut by 4 bases and J by 3 bases, with 7 bases left in between. Germline-derived CDR1 and CDR2 are GTSNPN and SVGIG (reference sequence). The length of the CDR3 is 12 residues. CDR3: CAWKTLNQPQHF. CDR3 in DNA: TGTGCCTGGAAAACCCTCAATCAGCCCCAGCATTTT.

This chain links TRBV7-2 with TRBJ2-3; D is ambiguous. Trimming took off 3 bases at V and 5 bases at J, with 3 bases between the two ends. This CDR3 has 11 residues. Germline CDR1 reads SGHTA; CDR2 reads FQGNSA. CDR3 DNA sequence: TGTGCCAGCAGCTTGCAAGATACGCAGTATTTT. It encodes CASSLQDTQYF.

The chain is built from TRBV6-4 and TRBJ1-2; 7 nucleotides match TRBD1. Germline V gene data show CDR1 as MRHNA and CDR2 as SNTAGT. The CDR3 is 15 amino acids. The trim removed 2 bases at V and 4 bases at J, leaving 7 bases unmatched. The CDR3 DNA reads as TGTGCCAGCAGTGACACTGGACAGGCCCTCTATGGCTACACCTTC. It yields the protein CASSDTGQALYGYTF.

The gene calls are TRBV25-1 and TRBJ2-6; D is unresolved. V dropped 3 bases and J dropped 2 bases, with 2 bases sitting between them. Looked up from germline, CDR1 is MGHDK and CDR2 is SYGVNS. This CDR3 has 13 amino acids. The CDR3 spells CASSDAGANVLTF. For the CDR3, the DNA is TGTGCCAGCAGTGACGCTGGGGCCAACGTCCTGACTTTC. The full variable domain, with the rest looked up from reference TRBV25-1 and TRBJ2-6, is EADIYQTPRYLVIGTGKKITLECSQTMGHDKMYWYQQDPGMELHLIHYSYGVNSTEKGDLSSESTVSRIRTEHFPLTLESARPSHTSQYLCASSDAGANVLTFGAGSRLTVL.

This chain links TRBV9 with TRBJ2-2; a weak D match, TRBD2 (5 bases). Trimming shortened V by 6 bases and J by 4 bases, and 16 bases separated the two germline ends. The germline gives CDR1 SGDLS, CDR2 YYNGEE. The CDR3 has 15 residues. The CDR3 DNA reads TGTGCCAGCACCGAGACCGGGGTCCTCACCGGGGAGCTGTTTTTT. It translates to CASTETGVLTGELFF.

The chain recombines TRBV30 with TRBJ1-2, with TRBD1 as a possible D gene (5 bases). Germline CDR1 reads GTSNPN; CDR2 reads SVGIG (reference sequence). V was clipped by 0 bases and J by 2 bases, with 13 bases between them. The CDR3 sequence is 15 residues long. CDR3 in amino acids: CAWSVDGAGNYGYTF. Written as DNA, the CDR3 is TGTGCCTGGAGTGTAGATGGGGCAGGGAACTATGGCTACACCTTC.

The chain couples TRBV5-6 to TRBJ2-7, with a weak D call TRBD1 (6 bases). From germline, CDR1 is SGHDT and CDR2 YYEEEE. The CDR3 runs 16 residues. The ends were cut back, 0 bases at V and 7 bases at J, with 20 bases in the middle. CDR3 coding DNA: TGTGCCAGCAGCTTGGTTTCTGGGACAAGAGGAAGTGAGCAGTACTTC. Translating gives CASSLVSGTRGSEQYF.

The chain employs TRBV25-1 and TRBJ2-7, with D unclear. Trimming stripped 3 bases from V and 0 bases from J, with 9 bases between. This CDR3 is 14 amino acids long. From germline, CDR1 is MGHDK and CDR2 SYGVNS. DNA of the CDR3: TGTGCCAGCAGTGAGGGTGGCAGCTCCTACGAGCAGTACTTC. Protein product: CASSEGGSSYEQYF.

This clone was seen only a few times. This chain uses TRBV30 with TRBJ2-2; no clear D gene. Looked up from germline, CDR1 is GTSNPN and CDR2 is SVGIG (reference sequence). This CDR3 region has 10 residues. The V end was cut by 5 bases, the J end by 5 bases, with 3 bases between. CDR3 in amino acids: CAWGTGELFF. The CDR3 nucleotides read TGTGCCTGGGGGACCGGGGAGCTGTTTTTT.

In the case of this clone: Other DNA sequences in the sample encode the same CDR3. The chain recombines TRBV29-1 with TRBJ2-1; D possibly corresponds to TRBD1 (5 bases). Germline V gives CDR1 SQVTM, CDR2 ANQGSEA. Trimming left V 1 base short and J 7 bases short, with 11 bases between. The CDR3 contains 13 residues. The CDR3 DNA sequence: TGCAGCGTTGAAGGGCAGGGTGGAAATGAGCAGTTCTTC. Translating it yields CSVEGQGGNEQFF.

This sequence joins TRBV6-5 and TRBJ1-4; D is ambiguous. The V end lost 0 bases, the J end lost 8 bases, and 13 bases lay between the germline ends. CDR1 is MNHEY, CDR2 SVGAGI, per germline. The CDR3 runs 15 residues. The CDR3, as DNA: TGTGCCAGCAGTTACTCGGGCGGGTCCTGGGAAAAACTGTTTTTT. As protein: CASSYSGGSWEKLFF.

V and J are TRBV27 and TRBJ1-5; TRBD1 aligns across 7 bases. CDR3 length equals 15 residues. Germline CDR1 reads MNHEY; CDR2 reads SMNVEV (reference sequence). The trim removed 10 bases at V and 2 bases at J, leaving 11 bases unmatched. The CDR3 reads CATQGGAVGNQPQHF. The DNA of the CDR3 is TGTGCCACCCAAGGGGGCGCAGTGGGCAATCAGCCCCAGCATTTT.

J is TRBJ2-7 and V is TRBV4-3, with a weak D call TRBD1 (5 bases). The V end was cut by 2 bases, the J end by 2 bases, with 10 bases between. Germline CDR1 reads LGHNA; CDR2 reads YSLEER. The length of the CDR3 is 14 residues. CDR3 in amino acids: CASSQPTATYEQYF. DNA of the CDR3: TGCGCCAGCAGCCAACCGACAGCTACCTACGAGCAGTACTTC.

This rearrangement joins TRBV7-9 to TRBJ2-5; D is possibly TRBD1 (5 bases). The CDR3 loop spans 15 amino acids. V lost 6 bases and J 4 bases, leaving 18 bases between the germline ends. The germline V gene has CDR1 SEHNR and CDR2 FQNEAQ (reference sequence). CDR3 DNA: TGTGCCAGCAGTTCTCTTCGTGCAGGGCCAGAGACCCAGTACTTC. Translating gives CASSSLRAGPETQYF.

The CDR3, as DNA: TGCGCCAGCAGCCAAGAGGCCCCCTCTTATGGCTACACCTTC. Translation: CASSQEAPSYGYTF. The chain combines TRBV4-3 with TRBJ1-2, with D uncertain. Germline V gene lookup returns CDR1 LGHNA and CDR2 YSLEER. V was cut by 0 bases and J by 5 bases, with 10 bases left in between. The CDR3 extends over 14 amino acids.

This chain joins TRBV6-1 and TRBJ1-6, with D maybe TRBD1 (5 bases). CDR1 and CDR2 from the germline V gene are MNHNS and SASEGT. Trimming cost V 3 bases and J 10 bases, with 22 bases left between them. The CDR3 has 17 amino acids. CDR3 region: CASSDALARDRGSPLHF. The CDR3 nucleotides read TGTGCCAGCAGTGACGCTCTTGCTCGGGACCGGGGATCACCCCTCCACTTT.

Only one count was recorded for this clone. The sample carries other DNA sequences with the same CDR3. CDR3 coding DNA: TGTGCCAGCAGAGCCGAGGCCTATGGCTACACCTTC. Translation: CASRAEAYGYTF. The chain is built from TRBV9 and TRBJ1-2; D is uncertain. Germline CDR1 SGDLS, CDR2 YYNGEE. Trimming removed 5 bases from V and 4 bases from J, with 9 bases in between. The CDR3 is made up of 12 amino acids.

Here the CDR3 DNA reads TGTGCCACTTCTGTCGGGACGGAAAACTACGAGCAGTACTTC. Translation gives CATSVGTENYEQYF. V usage is TRBV19 and J usage is TRBJ2-7; D might be TRBD1 or TRBD2, each matching 5 bases. V was clipped by 10 bases and J by 3 bases, with 19 bases between them. Germline assignment: CDR1 LNHDA and CDR2 SQIVND (reference sequence). The CDR3 sequence is 14 residues long.